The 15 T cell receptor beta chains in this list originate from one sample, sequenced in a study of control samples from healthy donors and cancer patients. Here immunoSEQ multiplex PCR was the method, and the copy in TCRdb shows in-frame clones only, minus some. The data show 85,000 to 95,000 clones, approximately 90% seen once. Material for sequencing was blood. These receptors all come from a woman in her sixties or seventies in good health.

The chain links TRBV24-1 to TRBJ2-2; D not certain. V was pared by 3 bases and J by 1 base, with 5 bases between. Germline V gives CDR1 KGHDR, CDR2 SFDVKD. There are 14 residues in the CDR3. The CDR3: CATSDNRNTGELFF. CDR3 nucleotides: TGTGCCACCAGTGATAACAGGAACACCGGGGAGCTGTTTTTT.

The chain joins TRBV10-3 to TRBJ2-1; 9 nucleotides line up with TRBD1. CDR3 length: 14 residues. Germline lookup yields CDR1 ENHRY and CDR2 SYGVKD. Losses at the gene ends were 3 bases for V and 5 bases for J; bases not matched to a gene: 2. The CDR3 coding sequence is TGTGCCATCAGTGAACGGACAGGGGACAATGAGCAGTTCTTC. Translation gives CAISERTGDNEQFF.

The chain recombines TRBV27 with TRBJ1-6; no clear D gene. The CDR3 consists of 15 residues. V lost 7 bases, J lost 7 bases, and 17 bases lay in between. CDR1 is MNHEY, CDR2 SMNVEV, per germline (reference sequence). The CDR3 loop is CASKEKYRTNSPLHF. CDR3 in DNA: TGTGCCAGCAAGGAGAAATACAGAACCAATTCACCCCTCCACTTT.

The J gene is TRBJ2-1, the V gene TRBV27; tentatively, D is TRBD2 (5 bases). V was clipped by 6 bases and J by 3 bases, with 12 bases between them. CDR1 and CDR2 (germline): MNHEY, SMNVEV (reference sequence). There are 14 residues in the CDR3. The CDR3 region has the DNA TGTGCCAGCAGAGCGTACGAGGGCTACAATGAGCAGTTCTTC. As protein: CASRAYEGYNEQFF.

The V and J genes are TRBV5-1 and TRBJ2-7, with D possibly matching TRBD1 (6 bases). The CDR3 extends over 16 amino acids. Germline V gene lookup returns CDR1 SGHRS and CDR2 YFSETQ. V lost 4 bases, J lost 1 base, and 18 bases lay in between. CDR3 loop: CASSTSGTRNSYEQYF. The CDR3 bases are TGCGCCAGCAGCACTTCCGGGACAAGGAATTCCTACGAGCAGTACTTC.

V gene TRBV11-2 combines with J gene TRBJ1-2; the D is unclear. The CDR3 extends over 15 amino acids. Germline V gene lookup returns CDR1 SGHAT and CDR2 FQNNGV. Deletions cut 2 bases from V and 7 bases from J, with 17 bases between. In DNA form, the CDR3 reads TGTGCCAGCAGCTTATCGGATAAGGGCGTCGGTGGCTACACCTTC. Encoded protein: CASSLSDKGVGGYTF.

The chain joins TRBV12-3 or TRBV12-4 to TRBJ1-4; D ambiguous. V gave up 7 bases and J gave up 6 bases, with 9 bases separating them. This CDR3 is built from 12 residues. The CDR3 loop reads CASMLMDEKLFF. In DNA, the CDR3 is TGTGCCAGCATGCTCATGGATGAAAAACTGTTTTTT.

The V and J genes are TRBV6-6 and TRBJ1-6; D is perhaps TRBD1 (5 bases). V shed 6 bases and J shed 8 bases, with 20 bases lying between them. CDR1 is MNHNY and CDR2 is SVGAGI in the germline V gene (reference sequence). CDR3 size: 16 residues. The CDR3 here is CASSPPGTSRDSPLHF. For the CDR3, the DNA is TGTGCCAGCAGCCCGCCGGGGACGAGTCGGGATTCACCCCTCCACTTT.

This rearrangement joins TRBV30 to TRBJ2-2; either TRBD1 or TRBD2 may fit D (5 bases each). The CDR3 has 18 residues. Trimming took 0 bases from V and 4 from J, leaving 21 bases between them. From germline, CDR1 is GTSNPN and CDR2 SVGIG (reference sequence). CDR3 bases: TGTGCCTGGAGTGTCTCCCGCATCGTAGGGGACGTCACCGGGGAGCTGTTTTTT. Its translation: CAWSVSRIVGDVTGELFF. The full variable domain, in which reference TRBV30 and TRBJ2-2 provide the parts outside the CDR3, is SQTIHQWPATLVQPVGSPLSLECTVEGTSNPNLYWYRQAAGRGLQLLFYSVGIGQISSEVPQNLSASRPQDRQFILSSKKLLLSDSGFYLCAWSVSRIVGDVTGELFFGEGSRLTVL.

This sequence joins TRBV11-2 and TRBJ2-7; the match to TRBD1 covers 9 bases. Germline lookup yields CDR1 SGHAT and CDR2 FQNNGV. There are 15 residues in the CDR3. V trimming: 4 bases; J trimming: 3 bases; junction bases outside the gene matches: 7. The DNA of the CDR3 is TGTGCCAGCAGCTCAAGCCGGGACAGGGACTACGAGCAGTACTTC. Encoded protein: CASSSSRDRDYEQYF.

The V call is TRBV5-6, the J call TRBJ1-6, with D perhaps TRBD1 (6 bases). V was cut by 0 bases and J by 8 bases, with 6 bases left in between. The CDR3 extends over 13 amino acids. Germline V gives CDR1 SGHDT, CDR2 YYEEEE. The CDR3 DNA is TGTGCCAGCAGCTTGGACAGGGATTCACCCCTCCACTTT. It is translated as CASSLDRDSPLHF. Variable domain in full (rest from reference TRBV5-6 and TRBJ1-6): DAGVTQSPTHLIKTRGQQVTLRCSPKSGHDTVSWYQQALGQGPQFIFQYYEEEERQRGNFPDRFSGHQFPNYSSELNVNALLLGDSALYLCASSLDRDSPLHFGNGTRLTVT.

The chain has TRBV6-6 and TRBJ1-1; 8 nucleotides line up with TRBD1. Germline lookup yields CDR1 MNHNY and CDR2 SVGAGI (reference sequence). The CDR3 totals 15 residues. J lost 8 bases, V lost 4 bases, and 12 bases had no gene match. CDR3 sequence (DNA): TGTGCCAGCAGTTCCAATTTCGGACAGGGAGGCGAAGCTTTCTTT. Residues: CASSSNFGQGGEAFF.

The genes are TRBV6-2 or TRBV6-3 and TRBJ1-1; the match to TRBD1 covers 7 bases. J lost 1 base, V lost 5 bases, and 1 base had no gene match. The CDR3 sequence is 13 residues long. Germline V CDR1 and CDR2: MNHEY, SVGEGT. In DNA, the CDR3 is TGTGCCAGCAGTCGACAGGGGAACACTGAAGCTTTCTTT. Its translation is CASSRQGNTEAFF.

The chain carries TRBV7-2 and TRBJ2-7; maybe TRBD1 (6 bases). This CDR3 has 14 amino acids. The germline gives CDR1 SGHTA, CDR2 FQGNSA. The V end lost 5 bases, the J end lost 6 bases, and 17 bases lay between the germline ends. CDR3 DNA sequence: TGTGCCAGCAGCGCCGGGACACGAATCCGCGAGCAGTACTTC. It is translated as CASSAGTRIREQYF.

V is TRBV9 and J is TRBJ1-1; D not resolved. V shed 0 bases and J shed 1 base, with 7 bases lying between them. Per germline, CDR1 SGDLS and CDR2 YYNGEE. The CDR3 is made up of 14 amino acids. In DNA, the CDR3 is TGTGCCAGCAGCGTAGACGCAGCGAACACTGAAGCTTTCTTT. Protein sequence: CASSVDAANTEAFF.